The 27 T cell receptor beta chains below all came from one sample that was sequenced in a study of T-cell reconstitution after alpha-beta-depleted transplantation in children (dated by TCRdb to the mid-2010s). The label giving this sample's treatment or condition can be read as: allogeneic hematopoietic cell transplantation with graft depleted of TCRalphabeta T cells and CD19 B cells. The library relied on PCR. TCRdb names Illumina HiSeq 2500 as the instrument used. To normalize quantification of the TCRbeta repertoire, the TCR libraries were built with molecular barcoding that relied on unique molecular identifiers. The public reads were reanalyzed by TCRdb: fastp trimming at Q25, MiXCR alignment, in-frame beta chains only. Rows with a matching CDR3 protein are joined into one entry that keeps the most common DNA and genes. The sample table records approximately 400,000 distinct CDR3 sequences; about a sixth of these occur just once. Clones ranked in the top ten supply 25% to 35% of the sample.

The sample here was PBMCs, mostly from graft donor cells, taken 360 days after TCRalphabeta/CD19-depleted stem cell transplant. Receptors were obtained from a boy younger than two who had a stem cell transplant for Wiskott-Aldrich syndrome, so the T cells may come from the graft donor.

The chain's CDR3 is CASRSGGPITDTQYF. DNA of the CDR3: TGCGCCAGCAGAAGCGGGGGGCCAATCACAGATACGCAGTATTTT. This sequence joins TRBV5-1 and TRBJ2-3, with 9 bases aligning to TRBD2. This CDR3 comprises 15 residues. Germline lookup yields CDR1 SGHRS and CDR2 YFSETQ. J was trimmed by 2 bases and V by 5 bases; bases with no gene match: 6.

The chain has TRBV20-1 and TRBJ2-2; the match to TRBD1 covers 7 bases. Trimming cost V 6 bases and J 1 base; bases outside gene matches: 11. The CDR3 consists of 16 residues. The germline V gene has CDR1 DFQATT and CDR2 SNEGSKA (reference sequence). The CDR3 region has the DNA TGCAGTGCCCAAGAGCTTGGGACAGTGAACACCGGGGAGCTGTTTTTT. Residues: CSAQELGTVNTGELFF.

Many counts were recorded for this clonotype. A junction boundary mismatches the germline segment, possibly from a read error. This chain joins TRBV12-3 or TRBV12-4 and TRBJ2-4, with D uncertain. This CDR3 comprises 12 residues. CDR3 protein: CASSLAKNIQYF. DNA of the CDR3: TGTGCCAGCAGCTTAGCCAAAAACATTCAGTACTTC.

Only a few counts were recorded for this clonotype. The J gene is TRBJ2-3, the V gene TRBV5-1, with D perhaps assigned TRBD1 or TRBD2 (5 bases each). V was trimmed by 1 base and J by 6 bases, leaving 15 bases between them. The CDR3 consists of 15 residues. The germline V gene encodes CDR1 SGHRS and CDR2 YFSETQ. The CDR3 is CASSLYGTSEDTQYF. In DNA form, the CDR3 reads TGCGCCAGCAGCTTGTACGGGACCTCGGAGGATACGCAGTATTTT.

This CDR3 reads CASSFDNYDSNEQFF. For the CDR3, the DNA is TGTGCCAGCAGTTTCGATAACTACGACTCGAATGAGCAGTTCTTC. The chain combines TRBV12-3 or TRBV12-4 with TRBJ2-1, with D uncertain. The V and J ends lost 3 bases and 7 bases respectively, with 16 bases between them. The CDR3 sequence is 15 residues long.

V is TRBV12-3 or TRBV12-4 and J is TRBJ2-5, with D perhaps TRBD2 (5 bases). The CDR3 runs to 12 residues. V lost 8 bases and J lost 5, with 12 bases in between. The CDR3 reads CASGLLGETQYF. CDR3 coding DNA: TGTGCCAGCGGACTTTTGGGGGAGACCCAGTACTTC.

This clonotype occurred a few times. V and J are TRBV10-3 and TRBJ2-3, with D maybe TRBD2 (5 bases). V lost 0 bases, J lost 4 bases, and 8 bases lay in between. This CDR3 is 14 amino acids long. CDR1 ENHRY and CDR2 SYGVKD come from the germline V gene. CDR3 sequence: CAISESGSADTQYF. The DNA for the CDR3 is TGTGCCATCAGTGAGTCGGGGAGCGCAGATACGCAGTATTTT.

The table lists this clonotype with many counts. The chain has TRBV7-9 and TRBJ2-6; no definite D call. V was clipped by 0 bases and J by 0 bases, with 3 bases between them. Germline values: CDR1 SEHNR, CDR2 FQNEAQ (reference sequence). The CDR3 runs to 15 residues. The CDR3: CASSLASSGANVLTF. The CDR3 DNA sequence: TGTGCCAGCAGCTTAGCGAGCTCTGGGGCCAACGTCCTGACTTTC.

The V gene is TRBV7-2, the J gene TRBJ2-7, with D tentatively TRBD2 (5 bases). The V end lost 3 bases, the J end lost 4 bases, and 13 bases lay between the germline ends. The CDR3 contains 14 residues. Germline values: CDR1 SGHTA, CDR2 FQGNSA. In DNA, the CDR3 is TGTGCCAGCAGCTTCTCGGGGATCTCTTACGAGCAGTACTTC. This sequence encodes CASSFSGISYEQYF. The full variable domain, rest sourced from reference TRBV7-2 and TRBJ2-7, is GAGVSQSPSNKVTEKGKDVELRCDPISGHTALYWYRQSLGQGLEFLIYFQGNSAPDKSGLPSDRFSAERTGGSVSTLTIQRTQQEDSAVYLCASSFSGISYEQYFGPGTRLTVT.

This clonotype was picked up a small number of times. V usage is TRBV20-1 and J usage is TRBJ2-1, with D perhaps TRBD2 (5 bases). Germline V gene lookup returns CDR1 DFQATT and CDR2 SNEGSKA (reference sequence). The CDR3 contains 14 residues. Trimming shortened V by 1 base and J by 6 bases, and 13 bases separated the two germline ends. The CDR3 DNA sequence: TGCAGTGCTAGAGGGTTTTTTCGGGGCAATGAGCAGTTCTTC. Its protein product is CSARGFFRGNEQFF.

CDR3: CASSLVGTIRRETQYF. Written as DNA, the CDR3 is TGCGCCAGCAGCTTGGTGGGGACTATCAGGCGAGAGACCCAGTACTTC. This chain links TRBV5-1 with TRBJ2-5; 7 positions match TRBD2. Germline V gives CDR1 SGHRS, CDR2 YFSETQ. This CDR3 has 16 amino acids. The junction had 9 bases not matched to a gene; V was cut back by 0 bases and J by 4 bases.

The chain is built from TRBV7-2 and TRBJ2-7; TRBD1 aligns across 7 bases. J gave up 5 bases and V 5 bases, and 6 bases lay outside the gene matches. CDR1 and CDR2 from the germline V gene are SGHTA and FQGNSA. CDR3 length equals 13 residues. The CDR3: CASSAHRGNEQYF. The DNA of the CDR3 is TGTGCCAGCAGCGCCCACAGGGGTAACGAGCAGTACTTC.

The genes are TRBV10-3 and TRBJ2-1, with TRBD2 matching over 14 bases. V lost 4 bases and J lost 0; bases outside the gene matches: 11. CDR3 length: 20 amino acids. The germline gives CDR1 ENHRY, CDR2 SYGVKD. The CDR3 is CAISVAPGLAGDRSYNEQFF. The CDR3 DNA is TGTGCCATCAGTGTGGCCCCGGGACTAGCGGGAGACCGCTCCTACAATGAGCAGTTCTTC.

This clonotype was observed a few times. This sequence joins TRBV5-1 and TRBJ2-3; TRBD1 matches 7 bases. There are 14 residues in the CDR3. After removal of 5 bases from V and 1 base from J, the junction contained 4 bases not matched to a gene. The germline V gene encodes CDR1 SGHRS and CDR2 YFSETQ. The DNA of the CDR3 is TGCGCCAGCAGAGGGACAGCCCGCACAGATACGCAGTATTTT. Residues: CASRGTARTDTQYF.

This clonotype was found a few times. The genes are TRBV29-1 and TRBJ1-2; the match to TRBD1 covers 11 bases. Unmatched junction bases numbered 10, after V lost 2 bases and J lost 8 bases. Germline V gene data show CDR1 as SQVTM and CDR2 as ANQGSEA. This CDR3 is 15 amino acids long. The CDR3 sequence: CSVEFGQGASRGYTF. The CDR3, as DNA: TGCAGCGTTGAATTTGGACAGGGGGCCTCTAGAGGCTACACCTTC.

This clonotype was seen a few times. The rearrangement uses TRBV5-1 and TRBJ2-1; TRBD1 matches at 7 bases. From germline, CDR1 is SGHRS and CDR2 YFSETQ. CDR3 size: 16 residues. J gave up 6 bases and V 0 bases, and 9 bases lay outside the gene matches. The CDR3 loop reads CASSLGGSGGLNEQFF. DNA of the CDR3: TGCGCCAGCAGCTTGGGTGGCTCAGGGGGTCTCAATGAGCAGTTCTTC. Based on the CDR3 plus reference TRBV5-1 and TRBJ2-1, the full variable domain is KAGVTQTPRYLIKTRGQQVTLSCSPISGHRSVSWYQQTPGQGLQFLFEYFSETQRNKGNFPGRFSGRQFSNSRSEMNVSTLELGDSALYLCASSLGGSGGLNEQFFGPGTRLTVL.

CDR3 amino acids: CASSLFEKLFF. The DNA for the CDR3 is TGTGCCAGCAGTTTATTCGAAAAACTGTTTTTT. The chain employs TRBV27 and TRBJ1-4, with D hard to call. The V end was cut by 1 base, the J end by 8 bases, with 2 bases between. Germline V gene lookup returns CDR1 MNHEY and CDR2 SMNVEV (reference sequence). The length of the CDR3 is 11 residues.

This clonotype was observed a few times. The chain is built from TRBV3-1 and TRBJ2-5; TRBD1 matches at 7 bases. The length of the CDR3 is 14 residues. The junction had 7 bases not matched to a gene; V was cut back by 5 bases and J by 4 bases. The V gene's germline CDR1 is LGHDT and CDR2 YNNKEL (reference sequence). The DNA of the CDR3 is TGTGCCAGCAGCAAAAGGGGGCTCCGAGAGACCCAGTACTTC. Translating gives CASSKRGLRETQYF.

The genes are TRBV10-3 and TRBJ2-2, with TRBD2 identical over 8 bases. CDR3 size: 16 residues. Germline V gene lookup returns CDR1 ENHRY and CDR2 SYGVKD. Losses at the gene ends were 2 bases for V and 5 bases for J; bases not matched to a gene: 7. The CDR3 nucleotides read TGTGCCATCAGTGAGAACCTAGCGGGCCCAACCGGGGAGCTGTTTTTT. Translated, it gives CAISENLAGPTGELFF.

The V call is TRBV29-1, the J call TRBJ1-5, with D possibly being TRBD1 (6 bases). Germline V gene data show CDR1 as SQVTM and CDR2 as ANQGSEA. With 5 bases removed from V and 5 bases from J, the gap between germline ends came to 16 bases. CDR3 length: 14 amino acids. The CDR3 spells CSVTIQGKDQPQHF. The CDR3 nucleotides are TGCAGCGTTACGATACAGGGAAAGGATCAGCCCCAGCATTTT.

The gene calls are TRBV6-2 or TRBV6-3 and TRBJ2-7; 7 nucleotides match TRBD1. After removal of 7 bases from V and 2 bases from J, the junction contained 5 bases not matched to a gene. Germline loops: CDR1 MNHEY, CDR2 SVGEGT. The CDR3 totals 13 residues. CDR3 DNA: TGTGCCAGCACCGGGGACAGACCCTACGAGCAGTACTTC. Translation gives CASTGDRPYEQYF.

In this sample, this clonotype turned up a few times. This chain connects TRBV6-1 to TRBJ1-1; D call uncertain. The germline gives CDR1 MNHNS, CDR2 SASEGT. This CDR3 is built from 11 residues. With 8 bases removed from V and 3 bases from J, the gap between germline ends came to 7 bases. CDR3 sequence reads: CASRGYTEAFF. DNA for the CDR3: TGTGCCAGCCGGGGTTACACTGAAGCTTTCTTT.

This clonotype came up many times. The genes are TRBV6-2 or TRBV6-3 and TRBJ2-7; D unresolved. The germline V gene encodes CDR1 MNHEY and CDR2 SVGEGT. CDR3 size: 12 residues. Trimming stripped 2 bases from V and 4 bases from J, with 6 bases between. The CDR3 sequence: CASSYDVYEQYF. CDR3 sequence (DNA): TGTGCCAGCAGTTACGACGTATACGAGCAGTACTTC.

The chain carries TRBV4-1 and TRBJ1-1; no clear D. The CDR3 extends over 14 amino acids. Trimming stripped 1 base from V and 7 bases from J, with 13 bases between. CDR1 and CDR2 from the germline V gene are MGHRA and YSYEKL. CDR3 bases: TGCGCCAGCAGCCAAGGCCCGGTCAGTGGTGAAGCTTTCTTT. This sequence encodes CASSQGPVSGEAFF.

CDR3 in amino acids: CSAAEIYGYTF. The CDR3 DNA follows: TGCAGCGCCGCCGAGATCTATGGCTACACCTTC. V and J are TRBV29-1 and TRBJ1-2, with no clear D. The germline V gene encodes CDR1 SQVTM and CDR2 ANQGSEA. Trimming pared 7 bases from V and 4 bases from J, leaving 10 bases between. The CDR3 totals 11 residues.

This clonotype was counted a few times. The V call is TRBV29-1, the J call TRBJ1-1; TRBD1 is a possible D gene (6 bases). V was clipped by 7 bases and J by 1 base, with 16 bases between them. This CDR3 spans 14 amino acids. Germline CDR1 is SQVTM and CDR2 is ANQGSEA. DNA for the CDR3: TGCAGCGCCGAACAGCGAGGGGGGAACACTGAAGCTTTCTTT. This encodes CSAEQRGGNTEAFF.

V usage is TRBV10-2 and J usage is TRBJ2-3; tentatively, D is TRBD2 (5 bases). The CDR3 contains 14 residues. Per the germline V gene, CDR1 is WSHSY and CDR2 is SAAADI. Deletions cut 6 bases from V and 5 bases from J, with 15 bases between. The CDR3 reads CASSPLRGGDTQYF. The DNA of the CDR3 is TGCGCCAGCAGCCCCCTCCGGGGTGGAGATACGCAGTATTTT.